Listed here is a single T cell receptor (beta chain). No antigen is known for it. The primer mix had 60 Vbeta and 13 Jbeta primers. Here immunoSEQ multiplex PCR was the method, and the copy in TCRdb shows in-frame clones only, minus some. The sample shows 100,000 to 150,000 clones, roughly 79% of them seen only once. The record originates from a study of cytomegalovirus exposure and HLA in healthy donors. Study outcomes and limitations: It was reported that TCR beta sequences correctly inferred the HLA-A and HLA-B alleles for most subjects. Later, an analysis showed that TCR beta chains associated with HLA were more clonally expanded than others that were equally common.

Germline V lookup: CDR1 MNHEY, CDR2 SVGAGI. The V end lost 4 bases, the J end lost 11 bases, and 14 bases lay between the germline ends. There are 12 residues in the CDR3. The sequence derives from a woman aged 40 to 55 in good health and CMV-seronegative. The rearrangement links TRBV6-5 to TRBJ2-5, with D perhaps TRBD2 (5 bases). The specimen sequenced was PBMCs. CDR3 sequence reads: CASSSGFGEQYF. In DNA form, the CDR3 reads TGTGCCAGCAGTTCGGGATTCGGGGAGCAGTACTTC.